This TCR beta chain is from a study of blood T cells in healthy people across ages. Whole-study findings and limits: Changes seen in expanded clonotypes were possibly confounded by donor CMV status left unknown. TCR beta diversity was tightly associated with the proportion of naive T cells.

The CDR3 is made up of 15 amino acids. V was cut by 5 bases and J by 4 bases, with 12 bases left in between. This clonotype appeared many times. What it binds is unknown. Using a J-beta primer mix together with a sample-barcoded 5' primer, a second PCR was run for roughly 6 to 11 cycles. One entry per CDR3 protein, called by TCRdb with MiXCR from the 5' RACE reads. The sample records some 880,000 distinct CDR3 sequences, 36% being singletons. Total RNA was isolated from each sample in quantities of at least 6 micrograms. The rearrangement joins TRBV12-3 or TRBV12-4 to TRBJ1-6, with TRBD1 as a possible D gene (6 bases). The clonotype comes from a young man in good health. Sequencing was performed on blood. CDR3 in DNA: TGTGCCAGCAGTCTAGGGGACACGTATAATTCACCCCTCCACTTT. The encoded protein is CASSLGDTYNSPLHF.